The sample holds a few counts of the clone carrying this TCR beta chain. Its antigen is as yet unknown. Donors were Caucasian adults residing in Nashville, Tennessee, USA. This CDR3 is 13 amino acids long. The V gene lost 10 bases and the J gene lost 5 bases, with 17 bases spanning the gap. The germline V gene has CDR1 ENHRY and CDR2 SYGVKD. These data belong to a study of shared clonotypes between healthy human individuals. Across the study: Plates per donor: three CD4 naive, three CD4 memory, two CD8 naive, one CD8 memory. Study-level results: Estimated richness values were generally larger in naive subsets than in memory subsets.

An assay was performed, and its level was deep. Sequenced by immunoSEQ multiplex PCR; TCRdb stores in-frame clones only, minus some. The table shows about 1 million clones, with 60% to 80% occurring only once. The receptor comes from a young man in good health. Sequencing was performed on memory CD4+ T cells sorted from blood. Specified subset: CD45RA-negative fraction. The chain has TRBV10-3 and TRBJ1-1; D gene uncertain. The CDR3 region is CATKDLLGTEAFF. The CDR3 DNA reads TGTGCCACGAAGGACCTACTGGGGACTGAAGCTTTCTTT.